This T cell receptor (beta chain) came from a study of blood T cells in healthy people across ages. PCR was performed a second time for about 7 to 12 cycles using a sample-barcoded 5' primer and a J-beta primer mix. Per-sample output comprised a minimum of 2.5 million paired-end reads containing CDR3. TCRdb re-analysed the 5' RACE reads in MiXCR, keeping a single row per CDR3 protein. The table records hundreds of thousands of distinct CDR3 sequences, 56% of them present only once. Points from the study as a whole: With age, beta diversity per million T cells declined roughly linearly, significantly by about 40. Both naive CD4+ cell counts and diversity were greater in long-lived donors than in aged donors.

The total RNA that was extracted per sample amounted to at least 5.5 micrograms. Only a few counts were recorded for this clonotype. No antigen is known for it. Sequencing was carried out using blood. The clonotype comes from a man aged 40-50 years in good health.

The CDR3 bases are TGTGCCAGCAGCCAAGAGGTGGGCCGATGGGCCAAAAACATTCAGTACTTC. Its translation is CASSQEVGRWAKNIQYF. The chain has TRBV4-2 and TRBJ2-4; D ambiguous. This CDR3 spans 17 amino acids. The V gene's germline CDR1 is LGHNA and CDR2 YNFKEQ. V lost 0 bases and J lost 1, with 13 bases in between.